The 29 T cell receptor beta chains in this list originate from one sample, sequenced in a study of early T cells in non-severe SARS-CoV-2 infection. TCRdb passed the 5' RACE reads through MiXCR, listing each CDR3 protein once. The data hold about 43,000 distinct CDR3 sequences, with 9.5% to 13% observed a single time. Sample: whole blood. The receptor set was obtained from an adult who was a healthcare worker with PCR-confirmed SARS-CoV-2 infection or an uninfected control (not recorded which).

The sample holds many counts of this clonotype. The chain recombines TRBV3-1 with TRBJ2-7, with 10 positions matching TRBD2. The germline gives CDR1 LGHDT, CDR2 YNNKEL (reference sequence). The V segment lost 4 bases and the J segment 2 bases; nucleotides outside the gene matches: 5. The CDR3 has 15 amino acids. CDR3 DNA sequence: TGTGCCAGCAGCCGAGCTAGCGGGGGACCCTACGAGCAGTACTTC. It is translated as CASSRASGGPYEQYF.

This clonotype was seen at least ten times. V is TRBV7-8 and J is TRBJ2-2, with 8 bases that match TRBD2. The CDR3 totals 18 residues. The trim removed 3 bases at V and 7 bases at J, leaving 16 bases unmatched. Per germline, CDR1 SGHVS and CDR2 FQNEAQ. The CDR3 loop is CASSFPFLAGTDDGELFF. The CDR3 coding sequence is TGTGCCAGCAGCTTTCCCTTTCTAGCGGGCACTGACGACGGGGAGCTGTTTTTT.

In its sample, this clonotype ranks as medium-sized. J is TRBJ2-3 and V is TRBV7-9; D is perhaps TRBD2 (5 bases). This CDR3 region has 15 residues. The V gene's germline CDR1 is SEHNR and CDR2 FQNEAQ (reference sequence). Between the trimmed V and J ends, which lost 4 bases and 4 bases, there was a span of 15 bases. CDR3: CASSSRLEGADTQYF. CDR3 nucleotides: TGTGCCAGCAGCTCCCGTCTCGAGGGAGCAGATACGCAGTATTTT.

This clonotype was picked up a small number of times. The chain recombines TRBV9 with TRBJ2-1; 8 nucleotides line up with TRBD1. Germline V gene lookup returns CDR1 SGDLS and CDR2 YYNGEE. Trimming took 5 bases from V and 7 from J; bases not matched to a gene: 11. This CDR3 is 15 amino acids long. In DNA form, the CDR3 reads TGTGCCAGCAGTGCAACCGGGACAGGCCCTAATGAGCAGTTCTTC. This gives the protein CASSATGTGPNEQFF.

Many counts were recorded for this clonotype. V and J are TRBV12-3 or TRBV12-4 and TRBJ1-2; D gene ambiguous. The CDR3 sequence is 14 residues long. The V and J ends lost 0 bases and 8 bases respectively, with 13 bases between them. CDR3 sequence reads: CASSLAPAARGYTF. The CDR3, as DNA: TGTGCCAGCAGTTTAGCGCCGGCAGCTAGGGGCTACACCTTC.

This clonotype appeared a few times. V is TRBV6-5 and J is TRBJ2-1; no firm D call. Per the germline V gene, CDR1 is MNHEY and CDR2 is SVGAGI. The V end lost 10 bases, the J end lost 5 bases, and 21 bases lay between the germline ends. This CDR3 is built from 15 residues. The CDR3 spells CATYTRRATHNEQFF. The CDR3 region has the DNA TGTGCCACCTATACCCGAAGGGCCACACACAATGAGCAGTTCTTC.

This clonotype has a count of ten or more. CDR3 bases: TGTGCCAGCAGCTTACCAGGGTACCCCATCTATGGCTACACCTTC. It yields the protein CASSLPGYPIYGYTF. This chain links TRBV7-9 with TRBJ1-2; the D gene is possibly TRBD1 (5 bases). Trimming left V 2 bases short and J 4 bases short, with 14 bases between. CDR1 is SEHNR, CDR2 FQNEAQ, per germline (reference sequence). This CDR3 spans 15 amino acids.

The chain recombines TRBV18 with TRBJ1-1; D remains ambiguous. Trimming took 0 bases from V and 5 from J, leaving 10 bases between them. Per germline, CDR1 KGHSH and CDR2 LQKENI. This CDR3 comprises 14 residues. CDR3 DNA: TGTGCCAGCTCACCACCAGGCGGGGAAACTGAAGCTTTCTTT. Protein product: CASSPPGGETEAFF.

This clonotype has at least ten counts. Written as DNA, the CDR3 is TGCGCCAGCAGCTTGGATGAGGGTGGAAAGCGTCCGCAGTATTTT. Translation: CASSLDEGGKRPQYF. The genes are TRBV5-1 and TRBJ2-3, with a possible D match to TRBD2 (5 bases). V shed 0 bases and J shed 10 bases, with 18 bases lying between them. This CDR3 region has 15 residues. Germline CDR1 reads SGHRS; CDR2 reads YFSETQ. The full variable domain, with the rest looked up from reference TRBV5-1 and TRBJ2-3, is KAGVTQTPRYLIKTRGQQVTLSCSPISGHRSVSWYQQTPGQGLQFLFEYFSETQRNKGNFPGRFSGRQFSNSRSEMNVSTLELGDSALYLCASSLDEGGKRPQYFGPGTRLTVL.

This clonotype was detected ten times or more. V usage is TRBV14 and J usage is TRBJ1-6, with no clear D. V was pared by 4 bases and J by 1 base, with 2 bases between. The germline V gene encodes CDR1 SGHDN and CDR2 FVKESK. CDR3 length: 13 residues. This CDR3 is CASSLSYNSPLHF. The CDR3 DNA follows: TGTGCCAGCAGCCTGTCCTATAATTCACCCCTCCACTTT.

This clonotype came up many times. The chain carries TRBV11-2 and TRBJ2-1, with D possibly TRBD2 on 5 matching bases. V was shortened by 0 bases and J by 7 bases, with 10 bases between the two germline ends. Germline V lookup: CDR1 SGHAT, CDR2 FQNNGV. The CDR3 contains 14 residues. CDR3: CASSLELWENEQFF. The DNA of the CDR3 is TGTGCCAGCAGCTTAGAGCTCTGGGAGAATGAGCAGTTCTTC.

This chain connects TRBV5-1 to TRBJ2-2, with D possibly matching TRBD2 (5 bases). The ends were cut back, 0 bases at V and 4 bases at J, with 7 bases in the middle. Looked up from germline, CDR1 is SGHRS and CDR2 is YFSETQ. CDR3 size: 14 residues. The CDR3 bases are TGCGCCAGCAGCTTGGGACGGGGCACCGGGGAGCTGTTTTTT. The encoded protein is CASSLGRGTGELFF.

This clonotype was seen only a few times. This rearrangement joins TRBV20-1 to TRBJ2-5; maybe TRBD1 (6 bases). Deletions cut 6 bases from V and 0 bases from J, with 17 bases between. This CDR3 has 15 residues. Germline CDR1 DFQATT, CDR2 SNEGSKA (reference sequence). CDR3 amino acids: CSAHPTRGYQETQYF. The CDR3 coding sequence is TGCAGTGCCCACCCCACTAGGGGGTACCAAGAGACCCAGTACTTC.

V usage is TRBV7-7 and J usage is TRBJ2-7; D is ambiguous. V lost 2 bases and J 4 bases, leaving 9 bases between the germline ends. Germline values: CDR1 SSHAT, CDR2 FNYEAQ (reference sequence). The CDR3 loop spans 13 amino acids. The CDR3 loop reads CASSLSGSYEQYF. As DNA, the CDR3 is TGTGCCAGCAGCTTATCTGGGTCTTACGAGCAGTACTTC.

This chain joins TRBV18 and TRBJ2-3; TRBD1 matches 9 bases. With 4 bases clipped from V and 2 bases from J, the junction kept 7 bases outside the gene matches. The germline gives CDR1 KGHSH, CDR2 LQKENI. This CDR3 has 16 amino acids. The CDR3 coding sequence is TGTGCCAGCTCACGCTCCGGGGACAGGGACACAGATACGCAGTATTTT. It encodes CASSRSGDRDTDTQYF.

This clonotype has more than one count but fewer than ten. The chain is built from TRBV10-1 and TRBJ2-1, with TRBD2 as a possible D gene (8 bases). Looked up from germline, CDR1 is WNHNN and CDR2 is SYGVQD (reference sequence). The CDR3 has 18 amino acids. Trimming took 0 bases from V and 4 from J, leaving 19 bases between them. This CDR3 reads CASSESGVIAGQYNEQFF. DNA of the CDR3: TGCGCCAGCAGTGAGTCGGGTGTGATAGCGGGACAGTACAATGAGCAGTTCTTC.

This clonotype was seen only once. The chain couples TRBV29-1 to TRBJ2-1; D is uncertain. Trimming stripped 3 bases from V and 4 bases from J, with 7 bases between. Germline V gives CDR1 SQVTM, CDR2 ANQGSEA. This CDR3 has 12 amino acids. The CDR3 is CSVDRTYNEQFF. CDR3 coding DNA: TGCAGCGTTGATCGGACGTACAATGAGCAGTTCTTC.

V is TRBV5-1 and J is TRBJ2-2; weak D call: TRBD2 (5 bases). This CDR3 has 16 amino acids. V lost 3 bases and J lost 5, with 17 bases in between. Germline-derived CDR1 and CDR2 are SGHRS and YFSETQ. CDR3 DNA sequence: TGCGCCAGCAGCTCGTGGACTCTTAATGGGACCGGGGAGCTGTTTTTT. It encodes CASSSWTLNGTGELFF.

This clonotype was detected a few times. V usage is TRBV12-5 and J usage is TRBJ2-1; no definite D call. CDR3 length: 14 residues. Germline assignment: CDR1 LGHNT and CDR2 FRNRAP. V was cut by 1 base and J by 8 bases, with 12 bases left in between. CDR3 in amino acids: CASGLAEGSYEQFF. CDR3 in DNA: TGTGCTAGTGGTTTGGCCGAAGGCAGCTATGAGCAGTTCTTC.

This sequence joins TRBV5-6 and TRBJ2-5; D is unresolved. V shed 0 bases and J shed 4 bases, with 7 bases lying between them. The CDR3 sequence is 13 residues long. Germline V gives CDR1 SGHDT, CDR2 YYEEEE. The CDR3 DNA sequence: TGTGCCAGCAGCTTGGAAGGTCGAGAGACCCAGTACTTC. Translating it yields CASSLEGRETQYF.

The V gene is TRBV5-1, the J gene TRBJ2-3, with TRBD2 as a possible D gene (5 bases). Germline V gene data show CDR1 as SGHRS and CDR2 as YFSETQ. The CDR3 sequence is 14 residues long. With 7 bases removed from V and 2 bases from J, the gap between germline ends came to 14 bases. DNA for the CDR3: TGCGCCAGCGGACTTCGAGGCCCCACAGATACGCAGTATTTT. Its translation is CASGLRGPTDTQYF.

The chain couples TRBV29-1 to TRBJ1-2, with a weak D call TRBD1 (5 bases). Germline CDR1 SQVTM, CDR2 ANQGSEA. The V end lost 5 bases, the J end lost 0 bases, and 10 bases lay between the germline ends. The CDR3 totals 13 residues. The CDR3 nucleotides read TGCAGCGTTACAGGTGGCACTAACTATGGCTACACCTTC. This translates into CSVTGGTNYGYTF.

In this sample, this clonotype turned up many times. One end of the junction does not line up with germline, which may come from a read error. The rearrangement joins TRBV4-2 to TRBJ2-6; maybe TRBD1 (6 bases). CDR3 length: 15 amino acids. Germline-derived CDR1 and CDR2 are LGHNA and YNFKEQ. The CDR3 sequence is CVSGEHRAGANVLTF. The CDR3 nucleotides read TGTGTCAGCGGCGAACACAGGGCTGGGGCCAACGTCCTGACTTTC.

There are many counts of this clonotype. The chain couples TRBV19 to TRBJ2-1; perhaps TRBD1 as D (6 bases). The CDR3 is made up of 16 amino acids. The germline V gene encodes CDR1 LNHDA and CDR2 SQIVND (reference sequence). The V end lost 1 base, the J end lost 8 bases, and 18 bases lay between the germline ends. The DNA of the CDR3 is TGTGCCAGTAGTATAGGACCCCGAGGGGGATCCTATGAGCAGTTCTTC. Translation gives CASSIGPRGGSYEQFF.

This clonotype occurred many times. The rearrangement uses TRBV9 and TRBJ2-5; 7 positions agree with TRBD2. The CDR3 length is 14 residues. The V and J ends lost 5 bases and 5 bases, in that order; junction bases with no gene match: 9. The germline V gene has CDR1 SGDLS and CDR2 YYNGEE. This chain's CDR3 is CASSPGLISETQYF. CDR3 nucleotides: TGTGCCAGCAGTCCGGGACTAATCTCTGAGACCCAGTACTTC.

This clonotype has just a few counts. The rearrangement links TRBV12-3 or TRBV12-4 to TRBJ2-7, with D possibly TRBD1 on 5 matching bases. Trimming cost V 2 bases and J 10 bases, with 9 bases left between them. This CDR3 has 11 residues. In DNA form, the CDR3 reads TGTGCCAGCAGTTTAAGGGGAAATCAGTACTTC. Translating gives CASSLRGNQYF.

This clonotype was detected many times. The chain uses TRBV9 and TRBJ2-1, with D possibly being TRBD1 or TRBD2 (7 bases each). This CDR3 comprises 18 residues. Per the germline V gene, CDR1 is SGDLS and CDR2 is YYNGEE. V lost 4 bases and J 2 bases, leaving 22 bases between the germline ends. The CDR3 sequence: CASSPGGGGQMPYNEQFF. The DNA for the CDR3 is TGTGCCAGCAGCCCTGGGGGAGGGGGCCAAATGCCCTACAATGAGCAGTTCTTC.

In its sample, this clonotype was seen once. This rearrangement joins TRBV29-1 to TRBJ2-3; a possible D gene is TRBD1 (7 bases). The CDR3 is made up of 14 amino acids. V was clipped by 4 bases and J by 1 base, with 12 bases between them. Germline CDR1 and CDR2: SQVTM and ANQGSEA. The CDR3 protein is CSVVGRGGTDTQYF. The CDR3 DNA reads TGCAGCGTTGTGGGCAGGGGGGGCACAGATACGCAGTATTTT.

This clonotype was seen at least ten times. The CDR3 loop is CASSSGQGTDTQYF. Written as DNA, the CDR3 is TGTGCCAGCAGCTCGGGACAGGGAACAGATACGCAGTATTTT. The V and J genes are TRBV7-9 and TRBJ2-3, with 9 bases that match TRBD1. This CDR3 comprises 14 residues. The germline V gene encodes CDR1 SEHNR and CDR2 FQNEAQ (reference sequence). The trim removed 4 bases at V and 3 bases at J, leaving 2 bases unmatched. Variable domain in full (rest from reference TRBV7-9 and TRBJ2-3): DTGVSQNPRHKITKRGQNVTFRCDPISEHNRLYWYRQTLGQGPEFLTYFQNEAQLEKSRLLSDRFSAERPKGSFSTLEIQRTEQGDSAMYLCASSSGQGTDTQYFGPGTRLTVL.